This T cell receptor (beta chain) derives from a study of blood T cell repertoires in COVID-19. Background on the study: Acute-phase and convalescent COVID-19 samples originated in the United States, Italy and Spain. Nucleic acid was either cDNA or gDNA, and it came from T cells, B-cell-depleted T cells, or PBMCs.

This clone was picked up a small number of times. Under the authors' procedure: It was from reference gene primer amplification that nucleated cell counts were estimated. TCRdb keeps only in-frame clones here, not all; method: immunoSEQ multiplex PCR. The D gene and trimming were derived from the DNA, and the V and J assignments and clone size from that table. The repertoire has 160,000 or so clones, roughly 84% of them found once; the top ten carry roughly 1%. V was clipped by 2 bases and J by 6 bases, with 4 bases between them. The CDR3 consists of 11 residues. Germline V lookup: CDR1 MNHNS, CDR2 SASEGT.

This chain joins TRBV6-1 and TRBJ1-1; D is unclear. Sequenced: peripheral blood. The sequence derives from a man aged 35 to 55 with acute or convalescent COVID-19. The CDR3 sequence is CASSEFAEAFF. CDR3 in DNA: TGTGCCAGCAGTGAATTCGCTGAAGCTTTCTTT.